This T cell receptor (beta chain) was sequenced in a study of T cell responses to AZD1222 COVID-19 vaccine. Across the whole study: Some second doses came at about 4 weeks and others at about 12 weeks; these were pooled. Study-level points and caveats: Across spike, vaccine-associated CD4 TCRs were found, dominant at 160-218 and 743-854.

The data were produced by immunoSEQ multiplex PCR, yet TCRdb's version contains in-frame clones alone and is incomplete. Of some 110,000 clones in the sample, around 82% are singletons; the top ten hold about 9%. Deletions cut 0 bases from V and 7 bases from J, with 13 bases between. CDR3 length: 15 residues. Per the germline V gene, CDR1 is LGHNT and CDR2 is FRNRAP. Concerning this clone itself: The target antigen is unknown.

The material was peripheral blood, obtained on day 0 of AZD1222 vaccination. This receptor was obtained from an adult in good health. This sequence joins TRBV12-5 and TRBJ1-5; D gene ambiguous. The CDR3 DNA reads as TGTGCTAGTGGTTTGGTAGTGGCATCGGGACAGCCCCAGCATTTT. It codes for CASGLVVASGQPQHF.